This T cell receptor beta chain was recovered during a study of blood T cell repertoires in COVID-19. Study context: Spain, Italy and the United States supplied samples that represented acute and convalescent COVID-19. PBMCs, B-cell-depleted T cells, or T cells were the source of the cDNA or gDNA that made up the material.

As originally analysed: Estimates of nucleated cell counts were drawn from the amplification of reference gene primers. Clones were read by immunoSEQ multiplex PCR, and TCRdb kept only the in-frame ones, dropping some. V and J calls and clone size are copied from that table; D and trimming were computed from the DNA. Counted here are fewer than 100,000 clones, over 75% occurring once; the ten biggest clones make up roughly 4%. The CDR3 has 15 amino acids. Losses at the gene ends were 1 base for V and 0 bases for J; bases not matched to a gene: 0. The germline V gene encodes CDR1 SGHAT and CDR2 FQNNGV.

The sequenced material came from peripheral blood. This TCR was sampled from a man aged 60 to 75 with acute or convalescent COVID-19. This chain joins TRBV11-2 and TRBJ2-1; 7 bases agree with TRBD2. The CDR3 sequence: CASSLGGGSYNEQFF. Here the CDR3 DNA reads TGTGCCAGCAGCTTAGGCGGGGGCTCCTACAATGAGCAGTTCTTC.